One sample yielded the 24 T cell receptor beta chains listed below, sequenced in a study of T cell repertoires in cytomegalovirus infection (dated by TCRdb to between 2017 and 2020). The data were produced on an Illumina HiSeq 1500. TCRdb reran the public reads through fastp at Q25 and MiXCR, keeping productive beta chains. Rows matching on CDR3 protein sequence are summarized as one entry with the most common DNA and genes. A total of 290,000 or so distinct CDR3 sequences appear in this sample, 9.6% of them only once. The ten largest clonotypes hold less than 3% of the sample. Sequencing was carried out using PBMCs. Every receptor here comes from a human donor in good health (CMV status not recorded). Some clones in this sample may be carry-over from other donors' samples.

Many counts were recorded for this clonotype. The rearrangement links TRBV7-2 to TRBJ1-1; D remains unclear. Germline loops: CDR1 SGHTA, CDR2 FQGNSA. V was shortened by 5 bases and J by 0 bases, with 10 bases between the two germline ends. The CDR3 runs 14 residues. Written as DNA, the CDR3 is TGTGCCAGCAGCCCGACCGATATGAACACTGAAGCTTTCTTT. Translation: CASSPTDMNTEAFF. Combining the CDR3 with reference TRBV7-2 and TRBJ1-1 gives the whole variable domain GAGVSQSPSNKVTEKGKDVELRCDPISGHTALYWYRQSLGQGLEFLIYFQGNSAPDKSGLPSDRFSAERTGGSVSTLTIQRTQQEDSAVYLCASSPTDMNTEAFFGQGTRLTVV.

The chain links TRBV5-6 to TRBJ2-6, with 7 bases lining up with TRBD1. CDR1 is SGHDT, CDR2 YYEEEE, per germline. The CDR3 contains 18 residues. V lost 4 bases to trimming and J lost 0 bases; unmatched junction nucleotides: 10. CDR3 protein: CASSTSGTELSGANVLTF. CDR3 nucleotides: TGTGCCAGCAGCACATCCGGGACAGAGCTCTCTGGGGCCAACGTCCTGACTTTC.

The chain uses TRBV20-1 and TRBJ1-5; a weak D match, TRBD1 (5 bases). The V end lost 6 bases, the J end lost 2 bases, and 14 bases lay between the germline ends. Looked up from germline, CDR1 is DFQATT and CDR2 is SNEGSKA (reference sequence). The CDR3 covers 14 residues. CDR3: CSATGHGGNQPQHF. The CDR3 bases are TGCAGTGCCACCGGACATGGCGGCAATCAGCCCCAGCATTTT.

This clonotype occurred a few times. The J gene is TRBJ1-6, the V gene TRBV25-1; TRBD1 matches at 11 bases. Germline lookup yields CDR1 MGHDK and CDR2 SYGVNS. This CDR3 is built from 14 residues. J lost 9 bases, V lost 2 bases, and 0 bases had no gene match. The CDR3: CASSEGTGGSPLHF. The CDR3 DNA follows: TGTGCCAGCAGTGAAGGGACAGGGGGTTCACCCCTCCACTTT.

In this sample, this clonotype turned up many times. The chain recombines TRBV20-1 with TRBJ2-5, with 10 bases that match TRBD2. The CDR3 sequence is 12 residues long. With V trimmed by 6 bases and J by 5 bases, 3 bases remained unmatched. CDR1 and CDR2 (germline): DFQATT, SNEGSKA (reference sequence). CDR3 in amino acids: CSASGRVETQYF. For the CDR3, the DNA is TGCAGTGCAAGCGGGAGGGTGGAGACCCAGTACTTC.

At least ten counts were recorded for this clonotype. CDR3 sequence reads: CASSFRRVNYGYTF. As DNA, the CDR3 is TGTGCCAGCAGCTTCAGACGGGTCAACTATGGCTACACCTTC. This chain joins TRBV7-2 and TRBJ1-2, with no clear D. Germline V gene data show CDR1 as SGHTA and CDR2 as FQGNSA. The CDR3 sequence is 14 residues long. V lost 3 bases, J lost 2 bases, and 10 bases lay in between. Full variable domain (remainder filled in from reference TRBV7-2 and TRBJ1-2): GAGVSQSPSNKVTEKGKDVELRCDPISGHTALYWYRQSLGQGLEFLIYFQGNSAPDKSGLPSDRFSAERTGGSVSTLTIQRTQQEDSAVYLCASSFRRVNYGYTFGSGTRLTVV.

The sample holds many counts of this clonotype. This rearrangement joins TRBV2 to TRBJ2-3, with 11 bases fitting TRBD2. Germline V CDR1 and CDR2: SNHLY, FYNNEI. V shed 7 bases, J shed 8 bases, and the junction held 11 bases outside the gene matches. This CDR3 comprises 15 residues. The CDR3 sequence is CASKAIAGGQGTQYF. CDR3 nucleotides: TGTGCCAGCAAAGCTATAGCGGGGGGGCAAGGTACGCAGTATTTT.

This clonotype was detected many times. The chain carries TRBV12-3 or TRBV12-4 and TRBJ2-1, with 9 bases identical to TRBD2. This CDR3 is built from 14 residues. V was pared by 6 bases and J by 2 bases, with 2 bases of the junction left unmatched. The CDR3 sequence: CASSVAGAYNEQFF. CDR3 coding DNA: TGTGCCAGCAGCGTAGCGGGGGCCTACAATGAGCAGTTCTTC.

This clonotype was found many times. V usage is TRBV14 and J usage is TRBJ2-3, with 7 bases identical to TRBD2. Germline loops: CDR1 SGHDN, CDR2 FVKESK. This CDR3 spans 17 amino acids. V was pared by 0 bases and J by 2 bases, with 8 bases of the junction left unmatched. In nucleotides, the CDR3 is TGTGCCAGCAGCCAAGATCGATCGCTAGCGGACACAGATACGCAGTATTTT. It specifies CASSQDRSLADTDTQYF.

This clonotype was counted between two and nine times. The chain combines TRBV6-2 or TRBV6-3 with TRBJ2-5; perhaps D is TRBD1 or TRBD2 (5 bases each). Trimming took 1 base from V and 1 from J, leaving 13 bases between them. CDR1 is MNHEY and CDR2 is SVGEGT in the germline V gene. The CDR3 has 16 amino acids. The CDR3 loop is CASSYLGDPAQETQYF. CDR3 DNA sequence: TGTGCCAGCAGTTACTTGGGGGACCCAGCCCAAGAGACCCAGTACTTC.

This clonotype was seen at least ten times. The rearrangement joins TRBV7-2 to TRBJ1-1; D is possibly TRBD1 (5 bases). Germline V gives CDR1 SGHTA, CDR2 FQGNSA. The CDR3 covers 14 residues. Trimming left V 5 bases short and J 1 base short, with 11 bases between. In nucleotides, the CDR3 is TGTGCCAGCAGCCAGGGATTGTGGAACACTGAAGCTTTCTTT. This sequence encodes CASSQGLWNTEAFF. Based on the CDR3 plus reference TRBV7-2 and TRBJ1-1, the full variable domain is GAGVSQSPSNKVTEKGKDVELRCDPISGHTALYWYRQSLGQGLEFLIYFQGNSAPDKSGLPSDRFSAERTGGSVSTLTIQRTQQEDSAVYLCASSQGLWNTEAFFGQGTRLTVV.

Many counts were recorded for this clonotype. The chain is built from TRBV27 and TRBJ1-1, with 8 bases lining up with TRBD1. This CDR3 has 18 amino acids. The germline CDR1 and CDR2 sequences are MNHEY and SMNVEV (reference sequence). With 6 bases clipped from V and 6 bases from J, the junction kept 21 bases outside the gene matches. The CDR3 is CASRIRTPLDRVNPEAFF. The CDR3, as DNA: TGTGCCAGCAGGATTCGAACCCCATTGGACAGGGTTAATCCTGAAGCTTTCTTT.

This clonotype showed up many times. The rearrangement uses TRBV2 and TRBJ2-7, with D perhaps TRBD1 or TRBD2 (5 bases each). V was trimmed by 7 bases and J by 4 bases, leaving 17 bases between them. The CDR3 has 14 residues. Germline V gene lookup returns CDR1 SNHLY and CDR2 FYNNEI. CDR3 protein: CASTPVSGTYEQYF. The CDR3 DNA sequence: TGTGCCAGCACTCCAGTTTCAGGGACGTACGAGCAGTACTTC.

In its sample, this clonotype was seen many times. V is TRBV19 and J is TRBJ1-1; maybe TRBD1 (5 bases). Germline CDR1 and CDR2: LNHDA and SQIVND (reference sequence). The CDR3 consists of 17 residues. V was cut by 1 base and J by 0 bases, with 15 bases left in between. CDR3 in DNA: TGTGCCAGTAGTATAGTTCAACGGGGCCGCATGAACACTGAAGCTTTCTTT. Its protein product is CASSIVQRGRMNTEAFF.

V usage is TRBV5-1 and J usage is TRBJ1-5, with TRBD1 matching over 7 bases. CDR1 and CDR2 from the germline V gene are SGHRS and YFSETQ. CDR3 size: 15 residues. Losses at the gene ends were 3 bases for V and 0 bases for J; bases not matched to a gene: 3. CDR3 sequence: CASSSQGYSNQPQHF. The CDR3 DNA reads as TGCGCCAGCAGCTCACAGGGGTATAGCAATCAGCCCCAGCATTTT.

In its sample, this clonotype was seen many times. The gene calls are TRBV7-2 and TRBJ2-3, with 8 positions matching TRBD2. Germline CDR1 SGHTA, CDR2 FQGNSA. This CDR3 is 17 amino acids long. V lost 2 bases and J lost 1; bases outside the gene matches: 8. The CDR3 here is CASSLRRSAGGTDTQYF. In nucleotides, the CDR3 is TGTGCCAGCAGCTTAAGACGATCAGCGGGGGGCACAGATACGCAGTATTTT.

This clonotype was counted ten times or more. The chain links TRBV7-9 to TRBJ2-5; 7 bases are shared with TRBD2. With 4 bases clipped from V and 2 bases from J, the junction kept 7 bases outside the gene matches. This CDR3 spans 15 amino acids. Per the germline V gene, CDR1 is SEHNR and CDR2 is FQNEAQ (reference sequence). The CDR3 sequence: CASSYHQGGQETQYF. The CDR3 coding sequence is TGTGCCAGCAGCTACCACCAGGGAGGGCAAGAGACCCAGTACTTC.

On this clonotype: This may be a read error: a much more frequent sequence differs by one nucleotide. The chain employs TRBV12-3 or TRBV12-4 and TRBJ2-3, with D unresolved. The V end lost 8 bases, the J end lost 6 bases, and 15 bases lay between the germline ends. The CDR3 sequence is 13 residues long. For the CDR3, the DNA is TGTGCCAGCTGGGGAAAACCAACTGATACGCAGTATTTT. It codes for CASWGKPTDTQYF.

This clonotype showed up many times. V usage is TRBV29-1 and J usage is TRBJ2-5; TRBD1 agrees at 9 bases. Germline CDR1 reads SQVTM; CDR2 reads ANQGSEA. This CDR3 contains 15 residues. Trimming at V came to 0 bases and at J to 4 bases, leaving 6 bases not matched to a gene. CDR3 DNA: TGCAGCGTTGAAGAAGGGACAGGGTGGGCAGAGACCCAGTACTTC. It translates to CSVEEGTGWAETQYF.

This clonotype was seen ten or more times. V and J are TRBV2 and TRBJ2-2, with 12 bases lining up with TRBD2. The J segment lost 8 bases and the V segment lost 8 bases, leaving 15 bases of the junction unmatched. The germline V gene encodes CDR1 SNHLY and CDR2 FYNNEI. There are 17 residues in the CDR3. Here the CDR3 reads CASLKTSGGLVGGELFF. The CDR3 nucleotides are TGTGCCAGCCTTAAGACTAGCGGGGGCCTCGTTGGTGGGGAGCTGTTTTTT.

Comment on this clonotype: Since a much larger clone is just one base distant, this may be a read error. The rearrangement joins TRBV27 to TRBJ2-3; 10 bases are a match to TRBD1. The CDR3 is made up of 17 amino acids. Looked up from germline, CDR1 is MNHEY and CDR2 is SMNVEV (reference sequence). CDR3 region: CASSLTGTGVSTDAQYF. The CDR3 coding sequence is TGTGCCAGCAGTCTGACCGGGACAGGGGTTAGCACAGATGCGCAGTATTTT.

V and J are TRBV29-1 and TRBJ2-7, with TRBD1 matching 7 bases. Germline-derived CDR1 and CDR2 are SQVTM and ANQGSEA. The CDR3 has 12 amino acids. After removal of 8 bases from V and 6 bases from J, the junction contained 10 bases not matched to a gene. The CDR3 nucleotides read TGCAGCTTTGTACTACAGGGGAGCGAGCAGTACTTC. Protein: CSFVLQGSEQYF.

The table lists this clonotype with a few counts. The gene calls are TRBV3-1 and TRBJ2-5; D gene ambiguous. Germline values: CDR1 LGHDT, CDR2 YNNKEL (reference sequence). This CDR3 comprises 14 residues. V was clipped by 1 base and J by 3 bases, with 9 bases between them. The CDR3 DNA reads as TGTGCCAGCAGCCAAGCCCCGGAGAAAGAGACCCAGTACTTC. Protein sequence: CASSQAPEKETQYF.

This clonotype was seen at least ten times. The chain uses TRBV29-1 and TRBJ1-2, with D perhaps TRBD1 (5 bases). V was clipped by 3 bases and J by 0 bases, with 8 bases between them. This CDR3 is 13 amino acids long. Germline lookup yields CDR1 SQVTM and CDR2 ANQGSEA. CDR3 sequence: CSVDGAANYGYTF. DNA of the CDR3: TGCAGCGTTGACGGGGCAGCTAACTATGGCTACACCTTC. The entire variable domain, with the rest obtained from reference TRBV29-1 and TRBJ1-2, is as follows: SAVISQKPSRDICQRGTSLTIQCQVDSQVTMMFWYRQQPGQSLTLIATANQGSEATYESGFVIDKFPISRPNLTFSTLTVSNMSPEDSSIYLCSVDGAANYGYTFGSGTRLTVV.